These 8 T cell receptor beta chains were all obtained from the same sample, sequenced in a study of T cell changes during pregnancy in multiple sclerosis. Sequencing used immunoSEQ multiplex PCR; TCRdb keeps in-frame clones, though not all of them. This repertoire shows about 33,000 clones, 85% to 95% found once; its top ten account for around 1.3%. The material sequenced was PBMCs (not recorded whether the cells were cultured). These receptors all stem from a female donor with multiple sclerosis, enrolled in a pregnancy study.

The CDR3 DNA reads TGTGCCAGCTCCCCCGGGGCCGAAGAGACCCAGTACTTC. It is translated as CASSPGAEETQYF. J is TRBJ2-5 and V is TRBV18; D tentatively reads TRBD1 or TRBD2 (5 bases each). V lost 6 bases, J lost 3 bases, and 11 bases lay in between. The V gene's germline CDR1 is KGHSH and CDR2 LQKENI. CDR3 size: 13 residues. The full variable domain, rest sourced from reference TRBV18 and TRBJ2-5, is NAGVMQNPRHLVRRRGQEARLRCSPMKGHSHVYWYRQLPEEGLKFMVYLQKENIIDESGMPKERFSAEFPKEGPSILRIQQVVRGDSAAYFCASSPGAEETQYFGPGTRLLVL.

In this sample, this clone turned up once. In nucleotides, the CDR3 is TGTGCCAGCAGTGCCCCTCCCTACGAGCAGTACTTC. Encoded protein: CASSAPPYEQYF. The gene calls are TRBV6-1 and TRBJ2-7; D not certain. CDR3 length equals 12 residues. Per the germline V gene, CDR1 is MNHNS and CDR2 is SASEGT. Trimming shortened V by 4 bases and J by 2 bases, and 6 bases separated the two germline ends.

The chain has TRBV4-2 and TRBJ2-1, with TRBD1 matching over 9 bases. Trimming removed 2 bases from V and 0 bases from J; junction bases left unmatched: 5. CDR1 and CDR2 from the germline V gene are LGHNA and YNFKEQ. CDR3 length: 17 amino acids. The CDR3 bases are TGTGCCAGCAGCCAACCCGGGACAGGGAGCTCCTACAATGAGCAGTTCTTC. Protein product: CASSQPGTGSSYNEQFF.

V gene TRBV2 combines with J gene TRBJ1-1, with no clear D. Germline assignment: CDR1 SNHLY and CDR2 FYNNEI. The V and J ends lost 0 bases and 1 base respectively, with 9 bases between them. The CDR3 loop spans 15 amino acids. CDR3: CASSEAEIGNTEAFF. For the CDR3, the DNA is TGTGCCAGCAGTGAAGCGGAGATTGGGAACACTGAAGCTTTCTTT.

The J gene is TRBJ2-7, the V gene TRBV30, with 9 bases identical to TRBD1. From germline, CDR1 is GTSNPN and CDR2 SVGIG (reference sequence). The length of the CDR3 is 19 residues. J gave up 0 bases and V 5 bases, and 20 bases lay outside the gene matches. CDR3 DNA: TGTGCCTGGGACACTCAAGTGTACACAGGGGGCCTTTTCTCCTACGAGCAGTACTTC. This sequence encodes CAWDTQVYTGGLFSYEQYF.

This clone has only one observation. The rearrangement uses TRBV5-8 and TRBJ1-2, with D perhaps matching TRBD1 (6 bases). Germline CDR1 and CDR2: SGHTS and YDEGEE. V was shortened by 2 bases and J by 2 bases, with 13 bases between the two germline ends. The CDR3 is made up of 15 amino acids. CDR3: CASSLGQPRNYGYTF. CDR3 bases: TGTGCCAGCAGCTTAGGACAGCCAAGGAACTATGGCTACACCTTC.

V usage is TRBV7-2 and J usage is TRBJ1-5; maybe TRBD1 (6 bases). V shed 5 bases and J shed 1 base, with 12 bases lying between them. Germline assignment: CDR1 SGHTA and CDR2 FQGNSA. The CDR3 contains 15 residues. CDR3 sequence (DNA): TGTGCCAGCAGCGATACAGGGTGGAGCAATCAGCCCCAGCATTTT. Protein: CASSDTGWSNQPQHF. Complete variable domain (other parts from reference TRBV7-2 and TRBJ1-5): GAGVSQSPSNKVTEKGKDVELRCDPISGHTALYWYRQSLGQGLEFLIYFQGNSAPDKSGLPSDRFSAERTGGSVSTLTIQRTQQEDSAVYLCASSDTGWSNQPQHFGDGTRLSIL.

The V gene is TRBV6-1, the J gene TRBJ1-2; D gene unclear. The CDR3 runs 13 residues. Germline loops: CDR1 MNHNS, CDR2 SASEGT. V was clipped by 6 bases and J by 5 bases, with 13 bases between them. The CDR3 region is CASSPRVVYGYTF. The CDR3 coding sequence is TGTGCCAGCAGCCCCCGGGTCGTTTATGGCTACACCTTC.